Described below is a single T cell receptor (beta chain) sequence and its context. Its antigen is unknown. Into CD45RA+ naive and CD45RA-negative memory subsets, the CD4+ cells were split. The sample originates from a study of shared clonotypes between healthy human individuals. Study background: Ranging from 18 to 49 in age, donors were a couple of women and three men. Broader study findings: For naive CD4 cells, around 5% of clonotypes were shared across a handful of donors.

V lost 6 bases to trimming and J lost 6 bases, with 7 bases between them. This CDR3 is 11 amino acids long. Germline-derived CDR1 and CDR2 are MNHEY and SVGAGI. Original processing methods: Without quality scores, immunoSEQ junctional reads could not be filtered like full-length reads. Measured with immunoSEQ multiplex PCR; TCRdb has only the in-frame clones, and not every one. The V and J calls and clone size come from that table; D and trimming were worked out from the DNA. Among roughly 1.4 million clones listed, 98% to 99% were seen once. Sequenced sample: naive CD4+ T cells sorted from blood. Subset of the sample: CD45RA+ positively selected. The chain links TRBV6-5 to TRBJ2-3; the D is unclear. This TCR was recovered from a man aged 25 to 40 in good health. DNA for the CDR3: TGTGCCAGCAGGGTAACCGATACGCAGTATTTT. Its protein product is CASRVTDTQYF.